The 20 T cell receptor beta chains reported below all come from one sample, sequenced in a study of blood T cells in healthy people across ages. A second roughly 6 to 11 cycle PCR used barcoded and J-beta primers. Each CDR3 protein gets one entry after TCRdb re-called the 5' RACE reads with MiXCR. Here the sample spans about 1.5 million distinct CDR3 sequences, approximately 42% being singletons. The source material was blood. These receptors were taken from a young woman in good health.

This clonotype has a count of ten or more. CDR3: CASSDRGGNQPQHF. CDR3 nucleotide sequence: TGTGCCAGCAGCGACAGGGGTGGCAATCAGCCCCAGCATTTT. The chain uses TRBV12-3 or TRBV12-4 and TRBJ1-5; 8 bases match TRBD1. The CDR3 is made up of 14 amino acids. The ends lost 6 bases at V and 2 bases at J; junction bases unmatched: 3.

This clonotype has more than one count but fewer than ten. The rearrangement links TRBV29-1 to TRBJ2-7, with D perhaps matching TRBD2 (6 bases). The germline V gene encodes CDR1 SQVTM and CDR2 ANQGSEA. The V end was cut by 5 bases, the J end by 6 bases, with 17 bases between. The CDR3 is made up of 13 amino acids. The DNA for the CDR3 is TGCAGCGTTTTGGAGGGGTATGGGTCCGAGCAGTACTTC. This gives the protein CSVLEGYGSEQYF.

Of note for this clonotype: A much larger clone differs by one base, so this may be a read error. This chain uses TRBV29-1 with TRBJ2-7; 7 nucleotides agree with TRBD2. Germline lookup yields CDR1 SQVTM and CDR2 ANQGSEA. With 3 bases clipped from V and 0 bases from J, the junction kept 2 bases outside the gene matches. The CDR3 length is 13 residues. The CDR3 protein is CSVDTGGSYEQYF. DNA for the CDR3: TGCAGCGTTGACACGGGAGGCTCCTACGAGCAGTACTTC.

The rearrangement joins TRBV5-1 to TRBJ2-1, with TRBD2 matching over 13 bases. With 9 bases clipped from V and 0 bases from J, the junction kept 6 bases outside the gene matches. Germline V gives CDR1 SGHRS, CDR2 YFSETQ. The CDR3 has 16 residues. The CDR3 protein is CATMTSGGSSYNEQFF. DNA of the CDR3: TGCGCCACCATGACTAGCGGGGGGAGCTCCTACAATGAGCAGTTCTTC.

The chain combines TRBV5-5 with TRBJ1-5; D remains unclear. V was trimmed by 4 bases and J by 3 bases, leaving 8 bases between them. CDR1 and CDR2 from the germline V gene are SGHKS and YYEKEE (reference sequence). This CDR3 has 13 amino acids. CDR3 residues: CASSIRANQPQHF. CDR3 bases: TGTGCCAGCAGCATTCGGGCCAATCAGCCCCAGCATTTT.

The rearrangement joins TRBV12-5 to TRBJ2-1; 10 bases are a match to TRBD2. Germline loops: CDR1 LGHNT, CDR2 FRNRAP. The J segment lost 5 bases and the V segment lost 3 bases, leaving 7 bases of the junction unmatched. The CDR3 length is 16 residues. The CDR3 here is CASGFSSGRANNEQFF. The CDR3 DNA reads as TGTGCTAGTGGTTTCTCCAGCGGGAGGGCGAACAATGAGCAGTTCTTC.

The chain links TRBV20-1 to TRBJ2-3; tentatively, D is TRBD2 (6 bases). Germline V CDR1 and CDR2: DFQATT, SNEGSKA (reference sequence). The V and J ends lost 6 bases and 4 bases respectively, with 20 bases between them. CDR3 length equals 15 residues. The CDR3 DNA sequence: TGCAGTGCGGTGTCGGGGCTAGCGTCCGCAGATACGCAGTATTTT. Translated: CSAVSGLASADTQYF.

This clonotype appeared a few times. The rearrangement uses TRBV15 and TRBJ2-5; 9 bases are a match to TRBD2. There are 19 residues in the CDR3. The V gene's germline CDR1 is LNHNV and CDR2 YYDKDF (reference sequence). After removal of 3 bases from V and 5 bases from J, the junction contained 19 bases not matched to a gene. CDR3 residues: CATSSSSPGGPSGKETQYF. CDR3 bases: TGTGCCACCAGCAGCTCTTCTCCCGGGGGCCCTAGCGGGAAGGAGACCCAGTACTTC. The whole variable domain, remainder taken from reference TRBV15 and TRBJ2-5, is DAMVIQNPRYQVTQFGKPVTLSCSQTLNHNVMYWYQQKSSQAPKLLFHYYDKDFNNEADTPDNFQSRRPNTSFCFLDIRSPGLGDTAMYLCATSSSSPGGPSGKETQYFGPGTRLLVL.

CDR3 nucleotide sequence: TGTGCCAGCAGCTTCCCTGAACTGGGTGCCTACGAGCAGTACTTC. This encodes CASSFPELGAYEQYF. This chain links TRBV7-9 with TRBJ2-7; no clear D gene. This CDR3 is built from 15 residues. Germline CDR1 SEHNR, CDR2 FQNEAQ (reference sequence). V lost 3 bases to trimming and J lost 2 bases, with 14 bases between them.

The chain joins TRBV6-1 to TRBJ2-1; D gene ambiguous. Germline V gene sequence: CDR1 MNHNS, CDR2 SASEGT. V lost 4 bases to trimming and J lost 2 bases, with 12 bases between them. This CDR3 has 15 amino acids. DNA of the CDR3: TGTGCCAGCAGTGGCCTAGTGTCAACCTACAATGAGCAGTTCTTC. Protein product: CASSGLVSTYNEQFF.

There are a few counts of this clonotype. The rearrangement uses TRBV20-1 and TRBJ2-1; 13 bases are shared with TRBD2. Germline V CDR1 and CDR2: DFQATT, SNEGSKA (reference sequence). This CDR3 has 11 amino acids. With 6 bases clipped from V and 15 bases from J, the junction kept 5 bases outside the gene matches. Here the CDR3 DNA reads TGCAGTGCGTGGACTAGCGGGAGACCGTTCTTC. Translated, it gives CSAWTSGRPFF.

This chain connects TRBV4-1 to TRBJ1-2; D is undetermined. The CDR3 runs 12 residues. Germline V gene data show CDR1 as MGHRA and CDR2 as YSYEKL. V lost 1 base and J 6 bases, leaving 6 bases between the germline ends. The CDR3 is CASSQANNGYTF. The CDR3, as DNA: TGCGCCAGCAGCCAAGCAAATAATGGCTACACCTTC.

Only a few counts were recorded for this clonotype. The chain recombines TRBV6-5 with TRBJ2-7, with 7 bases identical to TRBD1. CDR1 is MNHEY, CDR2 SVGAGI, per germline. The length of the CDR3 is 14 residues. The J segment lost 2 bases and the V segment lost 2 bases, leaving 3 bases of the junction unmatched. The CDR3 reads CASSYGTVPYEQYF. CDR3 nucleotide sequence: TGTGCCAGCAGTTACGGGACAGTCCCCTACGAGCAGTACTTC.

This clonotype has only a few counts. The V gene is TRBV3-1, the J gene TRBJ1-6; possible D gene TRBD1, 5 bases. The V gene's germline CDR1 is LGHDT and CDR2 YNNKEL (reference sequence). CDR3 length equals 14 residues. Trimming removed 11 bases at V and 0 bases at J, with 11 bases between. CDR3 region: CAVTESSYNSPLHF. In DNA form, the CDR3 reads TGTGCCGTGACAGAGAGCTCCTATAATTCACCCCTCCACTTT.

V and J are TRBV7-2 and TRBJ1-2; D possibly corresponds to TRBD1 (5 bases). With 1 base removed from V and 2 bases from J, the gap between germline ends came to 11 bases. In germline, CDR1 is SGHTA, CDR2 FQGNSA. The CDR3 totals 15 residues. The CDR3 bases are TGTGCCAGCAGCTTAGTGGCAGGGAGAAACTATGGCTACACCTTC. Translation gives CASSLVAGRNYGYTF.

The chain joins TRBV5-1 to TRBJ2-1, with 10 bases fitting TRBD2. V dropped 4 bases and J dropped 0; count of bases not matched to a gene: 4. Germline assignment: CDR1 SGHRS and CDR2 YFSETQ. The CDR3 consists of 16 residues. The CDR3 is CASSKGLADSYNEQFF. For the CDR3, the DNA is TGCGCCAGCAGCAAAGGACTAGCGGACTCCTACAATGAGCAGTTCTTC.

The V call is TRBV29-1, the J call TRBJ2-3; maybe TRBD1 (8 bases). The germline V gene encodes CDR1 SQVTM and CDR2 ANQGSEA. Trimming removed 6 bases from V and 3 bases from J, with 19 bases in between. This CDR3 comprises 15 residues. The CDR3 sequence: CSVDRGGRRTDTQYF. DNA of the CDR3: TGCAGCGTAGACAGGGGAGGGAGGAGGACAGATACGCAGTATTTT.

Only a few counts were recorded for this clonotype. The chain combines TRBV4-1 with TRBJ2-1, with 7 nucleotides matching TRBD1. V dropped 7 bases and J dropped 6; count of bases not matched to a gene: 6. This CDR3 comprises 13 residues. In germline, CDR1 is MGHRA, CDR2 YSYEKL. CDR3 sequence reads: CASTTGATNEQFF. In nucleotides, the CDR3 is TGCGCCAGCACCACAGGGGCTACCAATGAGCAGTTCTTC.

The chain couples TRBV20-1 to TRBJ2-4, with a tentative D call TRBD1 (6 bases). V shed 5 bases and J shed 13 bases, with 27 bases lying between them. The CDR3 is 15 amino acids. Per the germline V gene, CDR1 is DFQATT and CDR2 is SNEGSKA (reference sequence). CDR3 in DNA: TGCAGTGCTTACGACCCAGGGGCGCACTCAGGAGAGCAGTACTTC. This sequence encodes CSAYDPGAHSGEQYF.

The chain combines TRBV7-9 with TRBJ2-1; 7 bases are shared with TRBD1. The germline V gene has CDR1 SEHNR and CDR2 FQNEAQ (reference sequence). The CDR3 has 14 amino acids. V was pared by 1 base and J by 8 bases, with 5 bases of the junction left unmatched. CDR3 DNA sequence: TGTGCCAGCAGCTTAGTACAGGGGTCGGATGAGCAGTTCTTC. The encoded protein is CASSLVQGSDEQFF.